This TCR beta chain emerged from a study of early T cells in non-severe SARS-CoV-2 infection. Study at large: The authors sequenced bulk RNA from unsorted whole blood, leaving chains unpaired.

Study-wide results and limits: VDJdb matching, biased toward anti-spike CD8 responses, missed private and CD4 specificities.

Unique molecular identifiers were added to individual cDNA molecules. Via MiXCR, TCRdb re-called the 5' RACE reads, giving one row per CDR3 protein. The data show roughly 70,000 distinct CDR3 sequences, with under 15% seen just once and around 1.3% held by the top ten. The germline gives CDR1 SNHLY, CDR2 FYNNEI. Trimming cost V 11 bases and J 3 bases, with 16 bases left between them. The CDR3 spans 13 residues. Many counts were recorded for this clonotype. Its antigen is still unknown. This receptor was obtained from an adult who was a healthcare worker with PCR-confirmed SARS-CoV-2 infection or an uninfected control (not recorded which). The sequenced sample consisted of whole blood. This chain connects TRBV2 to TRBJ1-1; D is unclear. The CDR3 DNA reads TGTGCCTGCGGGATCAGGACCCACACTGAAGCTTTCTTT. Translating gives CACGIRTHTEAFF.